At least ten counts were recorded for the clone carrying this TCR beta chain. The CDR3 is 16 residues long. Looked up from germline, CDR1 is SGHAT and CDR2 is FQDESV (reference sequence). V trimming: 6 bases; J trimming: 0 bases; junction bases outside the gene matches: 10. This sample was included in a study of T cells in Graves' hyperthyroidism and ophthalmopathy. RNA transcripts were the template for amplifying TCR beta CDR3 regions. Initially, a first-round RT-PCR of the TCR CDR3 employed the HTBI primer set. TCRdb redid the calling of the multiplex PCR reads with MiXCR, one entry per CDR3 protein. The sample holds hundreds of thousands of distinct CDR3 sequences, approximately 25% seen once.

This receptor was taken from a woman in her twenties or thirties with Graves' ophthalmopathy. Input material: blood. The chain combines TRBV11-1 with TRBJ2-7, with 8 positions matching TRBD1. The CDR3 DNA sequence: TGTGCCAGCAGGGGTTTATCTGGACAGGGCTCCTACGAGCAGTACTTC. It yields the protein CASRGLSGQGSYEQYF.